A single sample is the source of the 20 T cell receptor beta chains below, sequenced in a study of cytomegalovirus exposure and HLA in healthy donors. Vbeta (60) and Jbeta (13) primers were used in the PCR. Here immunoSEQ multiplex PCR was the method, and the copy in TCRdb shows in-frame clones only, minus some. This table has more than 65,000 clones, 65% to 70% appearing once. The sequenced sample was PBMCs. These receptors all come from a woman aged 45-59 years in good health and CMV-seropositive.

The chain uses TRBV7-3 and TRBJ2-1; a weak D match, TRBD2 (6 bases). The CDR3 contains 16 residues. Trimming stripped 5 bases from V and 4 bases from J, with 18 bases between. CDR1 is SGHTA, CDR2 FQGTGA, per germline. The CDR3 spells CASSRSSAIDYNEQFF. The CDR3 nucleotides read TGTGCCAGCAGCCGCTCTAGCGCCATAGATTACAATGAGCAGTTCTTC. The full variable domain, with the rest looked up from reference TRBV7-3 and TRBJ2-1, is GAGVSQTPSNKVTEKGKYVELRCDPISGHTALYWYRQSLGQGPEFLIYFQGTGAADDSGLPNDRFFAVRPEGSVSTLKIQRTERGDSAVYLCASSRSSAIDYNEQFFGPGTRLTVL.

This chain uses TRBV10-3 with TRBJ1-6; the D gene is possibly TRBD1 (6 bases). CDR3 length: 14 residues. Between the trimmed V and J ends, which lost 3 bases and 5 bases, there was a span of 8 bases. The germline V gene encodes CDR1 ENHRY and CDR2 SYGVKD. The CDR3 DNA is TGTGCCATCAGTGAAAGGACAGATAATTCACCCCTCCACTTT. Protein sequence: CAISERTDNSPLHF.

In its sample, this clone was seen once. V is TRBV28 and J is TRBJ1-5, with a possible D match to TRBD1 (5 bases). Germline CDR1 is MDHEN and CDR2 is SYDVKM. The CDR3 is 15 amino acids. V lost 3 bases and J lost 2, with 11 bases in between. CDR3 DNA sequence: TGTGCCAGCAGTTTGTCCCGGGGGGGCAATCAGCCCCAGCATTTT. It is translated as CASSLSRGGNQPQHF.

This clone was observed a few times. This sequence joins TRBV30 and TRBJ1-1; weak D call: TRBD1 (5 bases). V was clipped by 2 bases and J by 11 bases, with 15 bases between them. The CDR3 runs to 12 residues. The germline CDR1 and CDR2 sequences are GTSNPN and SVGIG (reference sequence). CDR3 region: CAWSPSGGSAFF. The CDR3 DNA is TGTGCCTGGAGTCCTTCGGGGGGGTCGGCTTTCTTT.

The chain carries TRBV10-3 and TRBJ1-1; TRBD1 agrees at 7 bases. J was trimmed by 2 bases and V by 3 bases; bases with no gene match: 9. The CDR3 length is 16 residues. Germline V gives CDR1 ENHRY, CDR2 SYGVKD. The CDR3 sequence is CAISEPGQVKNTEAFF. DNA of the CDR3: TGTGCCATCAGTGAACCTGGACAGGTTAAAAACACTGAAGCTTTCTTT.

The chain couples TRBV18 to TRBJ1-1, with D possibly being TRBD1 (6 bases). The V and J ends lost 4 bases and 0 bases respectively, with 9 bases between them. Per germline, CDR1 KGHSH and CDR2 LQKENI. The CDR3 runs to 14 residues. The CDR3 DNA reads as TGTGCCAGCTCACTACAGGGTCTGAACACTGAAGCTTTCTTT. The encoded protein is CASSLQGLNTEAFF. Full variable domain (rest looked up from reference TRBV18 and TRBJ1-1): NAGVMQNPRHLVRRRGQEARLRCSPMKGHSHVYWYRQLPEEGLKFMVYLQKENIIDESGMPKERFSAEFPKEGPSILRIQQVVRGDSAAYFCASSLQGLNTEAFFGQGTRLTVV.

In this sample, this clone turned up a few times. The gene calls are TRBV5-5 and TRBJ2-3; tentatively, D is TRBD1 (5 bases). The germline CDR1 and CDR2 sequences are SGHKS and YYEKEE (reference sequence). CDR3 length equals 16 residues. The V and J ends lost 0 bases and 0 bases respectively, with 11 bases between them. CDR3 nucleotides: TGTGCCAGCAGCTTGGCCCCGACAGAAAGCACAGATACGCAGTATTTT. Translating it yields CASSLAPTESTDTQYF.

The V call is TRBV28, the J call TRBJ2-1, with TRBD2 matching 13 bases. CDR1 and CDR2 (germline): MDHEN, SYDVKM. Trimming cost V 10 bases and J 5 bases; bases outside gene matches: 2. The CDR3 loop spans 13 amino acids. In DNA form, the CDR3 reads TGTGCCACCGGGACTAGCGGGGACAATGAGCAGTTCTTC. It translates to CATGTSGDNEQFF.

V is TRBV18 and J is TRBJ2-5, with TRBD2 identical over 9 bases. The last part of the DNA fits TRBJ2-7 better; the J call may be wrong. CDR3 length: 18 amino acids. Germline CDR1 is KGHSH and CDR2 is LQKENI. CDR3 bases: TGTGCCAGCTCACCTTTTTTTTCCCCGGCCCTAGCGGGATACGAGCAGTACTTC. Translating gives CASSPFFSPALAGYEQYF.

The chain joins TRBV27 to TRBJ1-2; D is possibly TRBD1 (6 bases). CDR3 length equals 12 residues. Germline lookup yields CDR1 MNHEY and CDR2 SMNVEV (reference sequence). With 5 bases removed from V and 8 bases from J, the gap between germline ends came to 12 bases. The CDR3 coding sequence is TGTGCCAGCAGTCAGGGGAGGGAAGGCTACACCTTC. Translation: CASSQGREGYTF.

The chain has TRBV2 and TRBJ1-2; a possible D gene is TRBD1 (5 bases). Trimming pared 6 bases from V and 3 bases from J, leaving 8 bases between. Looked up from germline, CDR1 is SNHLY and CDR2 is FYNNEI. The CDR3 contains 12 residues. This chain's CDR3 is CASSGGYYGYTF. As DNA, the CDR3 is TGTGCCAGCAGCGGGGGGTACTATGGCTACACCTTC.

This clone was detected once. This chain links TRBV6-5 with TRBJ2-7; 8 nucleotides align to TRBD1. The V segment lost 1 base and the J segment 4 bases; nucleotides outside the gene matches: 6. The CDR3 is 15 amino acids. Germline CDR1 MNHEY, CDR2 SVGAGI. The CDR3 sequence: CASSYWGQDLYEQYF. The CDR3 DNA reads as TGTGCCAGCAGTTACTGGGGACAGGACCTTTACGAGCAGTACTTC.

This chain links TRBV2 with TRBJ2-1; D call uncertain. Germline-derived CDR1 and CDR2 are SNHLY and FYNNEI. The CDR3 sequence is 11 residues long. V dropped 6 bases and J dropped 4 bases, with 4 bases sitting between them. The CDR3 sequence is CASSVYNEQFF. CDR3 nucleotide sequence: TGTGCCAGCAGCGTTTACAATGAGCAGTTCTTC.

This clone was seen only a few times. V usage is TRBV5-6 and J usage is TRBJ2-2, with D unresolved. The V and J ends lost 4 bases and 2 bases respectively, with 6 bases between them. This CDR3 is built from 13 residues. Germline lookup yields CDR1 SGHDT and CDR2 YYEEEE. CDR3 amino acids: CASSDFNTGELFF. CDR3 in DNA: TGTGCCAGCAGCGACTTCAACACCGGGGAGCTGTTTTTT.

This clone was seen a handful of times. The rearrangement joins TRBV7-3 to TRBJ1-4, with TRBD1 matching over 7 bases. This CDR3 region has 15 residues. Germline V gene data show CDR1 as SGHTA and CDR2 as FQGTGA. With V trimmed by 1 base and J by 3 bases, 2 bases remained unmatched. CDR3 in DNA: TGTGCCAGCAGCTTAAAGGGACAGCCTAATGAAAAACTGTTTTTT. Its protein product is CASSLKGQPNEKLFF.

The CDR3 region is CASSRESAYEQYF. CDR3 nucleotides: TGTGCCAGCAGCCGAGAATCCGCCTACGAGCAGTACTTC. The chain recombines TRBV7-6 with TRBJ2-7, with D hard to call. Germline V CDR1 and CDR2: SGHVS, FNYEAQ. V shed 5 bases and J shed 2 bases, with 10 bases lying between them. The CDR3 length is 13 residues.

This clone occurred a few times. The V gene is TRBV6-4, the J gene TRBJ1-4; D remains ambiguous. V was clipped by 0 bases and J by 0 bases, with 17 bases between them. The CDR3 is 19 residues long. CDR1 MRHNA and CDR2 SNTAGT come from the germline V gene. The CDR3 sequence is CASSDSKADWEPTNEKLFF. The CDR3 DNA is TGTGCCAGCAGTGACTCGAAAGCGGACTGGGAACCAACTAATGAAAAACTGTTTTTT.

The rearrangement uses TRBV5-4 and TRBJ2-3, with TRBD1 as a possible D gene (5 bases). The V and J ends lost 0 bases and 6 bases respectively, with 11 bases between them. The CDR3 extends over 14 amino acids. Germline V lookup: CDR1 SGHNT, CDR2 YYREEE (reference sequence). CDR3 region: CASSLVGLPDTQYF. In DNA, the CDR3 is TGTGCCAGCAGCTTGGTGGGGCTTCCTGATACGCAGTATTTT.

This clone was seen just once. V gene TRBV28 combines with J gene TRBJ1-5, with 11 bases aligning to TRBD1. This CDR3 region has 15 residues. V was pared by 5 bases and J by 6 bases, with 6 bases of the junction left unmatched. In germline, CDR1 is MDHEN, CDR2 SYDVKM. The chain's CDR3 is CASSRGQGAVQPQHF. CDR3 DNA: TGTGCCAGCAGTCGCGGACAGGGGGCAGTTCAGCCCCAGCATTTT.

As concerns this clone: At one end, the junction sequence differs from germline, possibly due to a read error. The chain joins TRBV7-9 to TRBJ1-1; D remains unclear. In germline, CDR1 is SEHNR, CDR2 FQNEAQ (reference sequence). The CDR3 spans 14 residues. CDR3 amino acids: CSSSLVALNTEAFF. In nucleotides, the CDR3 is TGTTCCAGCAGCTTAGTAGCTCTGAACACTGAAGCTTTCTTT. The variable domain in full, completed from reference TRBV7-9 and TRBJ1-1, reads DTGVSQNPRHKITKRGQNVTFRCDPISEHNRLYWYRQTLGQGPEFLTYFQNEAQLEKSRLLSDRFSAERPKGSFSTLEIQRTEQGDSAMYLCSSSLVALNTEAFFGQGTRLTVV.